This T cell receptor (beta chain) was documented in a study of cytomegalovirus exposure and HLA in healthy donors. The study's findings and limits: An Asian-associated ancestry cluster reportedly showed fewer N-insertions than the approximately 670-donor mean in a later analysis. HLA allele associations emerged for roughly 17,000 TCR beta sequences in a later analysis, at 0.05 false discovery rate.

CDR1 is SGHAT, CDR2 FQNNGV, per germline. The CDR3 is 13 amino acids. Regarding this clone: Its target is not known. At one end the junction does not follow the germline gene, possibly because of a read error.

13 Jbeta primers and 60 Vbeta primers were used for the PCR. Using immunoSEQ multiplex PCR, the repertoire was profiled, and TCRdb retains in-frame clones only, with some absent. The table records 100,000 to 150,000 clones, approximately 87% of them present only once. The gene calls are TRBV11-2 and TRBJ1-2, with a tentative D call TRBD1 (5 bases). Sequencing was carried out using PBMCs. The sequence came from a woman in her twenties or thirties in good health and CMV-seronegative. The CDR3 here is CASSFRGGYGYPF. In DNA form, the CDR3 reads TGTGCCAGCAGCTTTAGGGGCGGCTATGGCTACCCCTTC. Full variable domain (remainder filled in from reference TRBV11-2 and TRBJ1-2): EAGVAQSPRYKIIEKRQSVAFWCNPISGHATLYWYQQILGQGPKLLIQFQNNGVVDDSQLPKDRFSAERLKGVDSTLKIQPAKLEDSAVYLCASSFRGGYGYPFGSGTRLTVV.